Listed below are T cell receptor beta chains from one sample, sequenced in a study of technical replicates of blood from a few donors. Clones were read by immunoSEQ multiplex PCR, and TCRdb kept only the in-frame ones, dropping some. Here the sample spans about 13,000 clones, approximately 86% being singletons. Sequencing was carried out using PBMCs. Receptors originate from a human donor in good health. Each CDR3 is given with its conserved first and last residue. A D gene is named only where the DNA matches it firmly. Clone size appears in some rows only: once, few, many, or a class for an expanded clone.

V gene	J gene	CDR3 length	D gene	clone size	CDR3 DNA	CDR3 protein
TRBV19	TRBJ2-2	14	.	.	TGTGCCAGTAGTATTATGGTCCAGGTCGGGGAGCTGTTTTTT	CASSIMVQVGELFF
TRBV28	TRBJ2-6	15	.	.	TGTGCCAGCAGCCACCTAGAGGCTGGGGCCAACGTCCTGACTTTC	CASSHLEAGANVLTF
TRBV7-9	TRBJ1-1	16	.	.	TGTGCCAGCAGCTCGGAGGCCGGGACACTGAACACTGAAGCTTTCTTT	CASSSEAGTLNTEAFF
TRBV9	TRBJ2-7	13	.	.	TGTGCCAGCAGCACTGGACTACTCGGGGAGCAGTACTTC	CASSTGLLGEQYF
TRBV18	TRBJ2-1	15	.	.	TGTGCCAGCTCGGAGGGGGGGAGGTCCCCTAGTGAGCAGTTCTTC	CASSEGGRSPSEQFF
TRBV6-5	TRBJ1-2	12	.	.	TGTGCCAGCAGTCAAGCGGGGCGGGGCTACACCTTC	CASSQAGRGYTF
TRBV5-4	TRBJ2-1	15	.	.	TGTGCCAGCAGCTTGTGGCGTTCGGGGTACAATGAGCAGTTCTTC	CASSLWRSGYNEQFF
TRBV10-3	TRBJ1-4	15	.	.	TGTGCCATCAGCGACACCAGGACAGACACAGAAAAACTGTTTTTT	CAISDTRTDTEKLFF
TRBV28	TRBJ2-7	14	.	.	TGTGCCAGCAGTCTACGTTTCGGCTCCTACGAGCAGTACTTC	CASSLRFGSYEQYF
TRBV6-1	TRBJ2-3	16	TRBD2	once	TGTGCCAGCAGTCAAGGGACTAGCGAGAGTACAGATACGCAGTATTTT	CASSQGTSESTDTQYF
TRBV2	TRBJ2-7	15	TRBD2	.	TGTGCCAGCAGTGCCGGACTAGCGGGTGGGTACGAGCAGTACTTC	CASSAGLAGGYEQYF
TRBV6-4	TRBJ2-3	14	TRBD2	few	TGTGCCAGCAGTGACTCTAGCGGGAGGGATACGCAGTATTTT	CASSDSSGRDTQYF
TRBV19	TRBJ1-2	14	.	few	TGTGCCAGTAGGGGGACTAAGGAGGTCTATGGCTACACCTTC	CASRGTKEVYGYTF
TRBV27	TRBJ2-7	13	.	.	TGTGCCAGCAGTTTTCAGGTGGCCTACGAGCAGTACTTC	CASSFQVAYEQYF
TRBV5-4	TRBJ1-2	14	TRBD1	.	TGTGCCAGCAGCTCGACAAGGGACAGGGAGGGCTACACCTTC	CASSSTRDREGYTF
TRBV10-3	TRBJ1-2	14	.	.	TGTGCCATCAGTGTTCCAGACAGTAACTATGGCTACACCTTC	CAISVPDSNYGYTF
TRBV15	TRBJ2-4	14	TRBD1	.	TGTGCCACCAGCATAGGGGACAGGAAAAACATTCAGTACTTC	CATSIGDRKNIQYF
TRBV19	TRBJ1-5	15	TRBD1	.	TGTGCCAGTACCGGGACAGGGGGCAGCAATCAGCCCCAGCATTTT	CASTGTGGSNQPQHF
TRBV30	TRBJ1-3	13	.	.	TGTGCCTTCGACACGTACTCTGGAAACACCATATATTTT	CAFDTYSGNTIYF
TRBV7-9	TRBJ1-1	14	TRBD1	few	TGTGCCAGCAGCCCTGGGACAGGGTACACTGAAGCTTTCTTT	CASSPGTGYTEAFF
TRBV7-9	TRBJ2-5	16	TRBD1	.	TGTGCCAGCAGCCCACAGGGGGCAGGTGGTTGGGAGACCCAGTACTTC	CASSPQGAGGWETQYF
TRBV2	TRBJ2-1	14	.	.	TGTGCCAGCAGTGAAATGCTAGGCGACAATGAGCAGTTCTTC	CASSEMLGDNEQFF
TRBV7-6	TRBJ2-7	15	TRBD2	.	TGTGCCAGCAGCACCCTGGACGGACTAGCCTACGAGCAGTACTTC	CASSTLDGLAYEQYF
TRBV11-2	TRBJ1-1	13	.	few	TGTGCCAGCACCCGGACTATGAACACTGAAGCTTTCTTT	CASTRTMNTEAFF
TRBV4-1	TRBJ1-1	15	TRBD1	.	TGCGCCAGCAGCCAAGGAGACAGGGGAAACACTGAAGCTTTCTTT	CASSQGDRGNTEAFF
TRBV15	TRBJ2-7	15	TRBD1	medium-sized	TGTGCCACCAGCGTGTTACGGGACAGCTCCTACGAGCAGTACTTC	CATSVLRDSSYEQYF
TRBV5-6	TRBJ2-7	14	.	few	TGTGCCAGCAGCTTTCAGGGGGGAACCTACGAGCAGTACTTC	CASSFQGGTYEQYF
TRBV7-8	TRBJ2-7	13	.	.	TGTGCCAGCACCCGGGACTGGTCTTACGAGCAGTACTTC	CASTRDWSYEQYF
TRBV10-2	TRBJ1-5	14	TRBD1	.	TGCGCCAGCATAATTAGGGACAGAAATCAGCCCCAGCATTTT	CASIIRDRNQPQHF
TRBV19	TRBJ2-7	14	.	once	TGTGCCAGTAGTATTGTCGACAGCTCCTACGAGCAGTACTTC	CASSIVDSSYEQYF
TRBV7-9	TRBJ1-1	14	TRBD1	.	TGTGCCAGCAGCTCCGGGACAGGGGACGTGGTAGCTTTCTTT	CASSSGTGDVVAFF
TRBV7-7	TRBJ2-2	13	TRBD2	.	TGTGCCAGCAGTCCTGAAGCGGGAGGGGAGCTGTTTTTT	CASSPEAGGELFF
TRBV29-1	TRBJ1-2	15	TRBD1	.	TGCAGCGCAGGACAGACAGGGACCCCTAACTATGGCTACACCTTC	CSAGQTGTPNYGYTF
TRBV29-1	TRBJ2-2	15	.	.	TGCAGCGTTGATAGGGGAATCGAGGACACCGGGGAGCTGTTTTTT	CSVDRGIEDTGELFF
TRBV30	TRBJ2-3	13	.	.	TGTGCCTGGGAAGGCGGGCCGGTGGATACGCAGTATTTT	CAWEGGPVDTQYF
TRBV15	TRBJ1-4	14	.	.	TGTGCCACCAGCAGAGGGCAGGGTAATGAAAAACTGTTTTTT	CATSRGQGNEKLFF
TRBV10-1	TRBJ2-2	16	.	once	TGCGCCAGCAGTGGGGGGACAACGTCGAACACCGGGGAGCTGTTTTTT	CASSGGTTSNTGELFF
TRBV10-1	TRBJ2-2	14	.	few	TGCGCCAGCAGTGATTTCGCGAACACCGGGGAGCTGTTTTTT	CASSDFANTGELFF
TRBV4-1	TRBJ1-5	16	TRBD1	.	TGCGCCAGCAGCCTAATAGGGACAGGGATCAATCAGCCCCAGCATTTT	CASSLIGTGINQPQHF
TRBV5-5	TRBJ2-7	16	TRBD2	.	TGTGCCAGCAGCTTGGGAGGACTAGCGGGAGGGCCTGCGAGGGGCTTC	CASSLGGLAGGPARGF
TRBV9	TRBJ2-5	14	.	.	TGTGCCAGCACGGCTAGCGAGGTGGGGGAGACCCAGTACTTC	CASTASEVGETQYF
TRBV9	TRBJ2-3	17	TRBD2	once	TGTGCCAGCGGGCCGGGACTAGCGGGATGGGGGACAGATACGCAGTATTTT	CASGPGLAGWGTDTQYF
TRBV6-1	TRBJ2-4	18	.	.	TGTGCCAGCAGTGAGTTTGGGCCCAATTCCGACCCCAAAAACATTCAGTACTTC	CASSEFGPNSDPKNIQYF
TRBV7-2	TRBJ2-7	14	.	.	TGTGCCAGCAGCTTGTACGGCGGGACCTACGAGCAGTACTTC	CASSLYGGTYEQYF
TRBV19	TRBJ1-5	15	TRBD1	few	TGTGCCAGTAGTTGGGCAGGGGGCATTAATCAGCCCCAGCATTTT	CASSWAGGINQPQHF
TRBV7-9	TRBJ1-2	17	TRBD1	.	TGTGCCAGCAGCTTAGATTCAGGGCAGGGGGCGGACTATGGCTACACCTTC	CASSLDSGQGADYGYTF
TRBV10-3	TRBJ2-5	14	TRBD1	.	TGTGCCATCAGTGAGACAGGGGGCCGGGAGACCCAGTACTTC	CAISETGGRETQYF
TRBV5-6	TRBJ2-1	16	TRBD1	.	TGTGCCAGCAGCTCGGGGACAGGCGCCTCTTACAATGAGCAGTTCTTC	CASSSGTGASYNEQFF
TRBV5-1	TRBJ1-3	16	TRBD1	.	TGCGCCAGCAGCTTAACGACAGGGGCTAGTGGAAACACCATATATTTT	CASSLTTGASGNTIYF
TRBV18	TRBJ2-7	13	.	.	TGTGCCAGCTCACCTGGGGGCCCTTACGAGCAGTACTTC	CASSPGGPYEQYF
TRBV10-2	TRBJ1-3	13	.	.	TGCGCCAGCAGTGAGACCTATCAGGACACCATATATTTT	CASSETYQDTIYF
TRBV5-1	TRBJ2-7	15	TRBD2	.	TGCGCCAGCAGCTTGGTTAGCGGGAGGTCCTACGAGCAGTACTTC	CASSLVSGRSYEQYF
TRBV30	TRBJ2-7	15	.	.	TGTGCCTGGAGTGTAATGGCGGATAGCTCCTACGAGCAGTACTTC	CAWSVMADSSYEQYF
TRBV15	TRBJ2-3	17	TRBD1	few	TGTGCCACCAGCAGAGATGGACAGGGTCGTAGCACAGATACGCAGTATTTT	CATSRDGQGRSTDTQYF